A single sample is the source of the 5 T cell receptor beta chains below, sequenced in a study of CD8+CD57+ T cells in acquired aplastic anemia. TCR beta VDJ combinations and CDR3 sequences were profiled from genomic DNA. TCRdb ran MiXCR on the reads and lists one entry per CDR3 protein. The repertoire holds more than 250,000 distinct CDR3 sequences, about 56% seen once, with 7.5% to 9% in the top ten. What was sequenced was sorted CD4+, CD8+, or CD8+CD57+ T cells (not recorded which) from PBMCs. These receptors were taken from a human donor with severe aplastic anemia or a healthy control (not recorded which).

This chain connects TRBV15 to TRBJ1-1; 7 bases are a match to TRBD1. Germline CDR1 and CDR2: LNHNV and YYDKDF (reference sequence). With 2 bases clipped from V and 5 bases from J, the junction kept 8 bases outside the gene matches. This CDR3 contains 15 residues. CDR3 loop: CATSRRQGADTEAFF. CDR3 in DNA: TGTGCCACCAGCAGACGACAGGGTGCAGATACTGAAGCTTTCTTT.

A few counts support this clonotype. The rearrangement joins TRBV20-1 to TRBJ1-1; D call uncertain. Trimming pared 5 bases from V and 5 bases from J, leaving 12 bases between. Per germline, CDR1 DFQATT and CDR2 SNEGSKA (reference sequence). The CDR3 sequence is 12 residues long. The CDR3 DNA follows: TGCAGTGCTCCATTTAGAGGGACTGAAGCTTTCTTT. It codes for CSAPFRGTEAFF.

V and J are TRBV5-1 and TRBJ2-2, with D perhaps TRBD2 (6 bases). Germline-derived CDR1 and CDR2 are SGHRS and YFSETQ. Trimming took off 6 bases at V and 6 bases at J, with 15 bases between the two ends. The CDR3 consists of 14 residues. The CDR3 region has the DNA TGCGCCAGCACCCTTACTCGGGGGTCCGGGGAGCTGTTTTTT. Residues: CASTLTRGSGELFF.

CDR3 protein: CASSAGSLTNEQFF. CDR3 in DNA: TGTGCCAGCAGCGCCGGGTCCCTCACCAATGAGCAGTTCTTC. This rearrangement joins TRBV7-6 to TRBJ2-1; no clear D gene. The germline CDR1 and CDR2 sequences are SGHVS and FNYEAQ. The CDR3 covers 14 residues. V shed 5 bases and J shed 6 bases, with 14 bases lying between them.

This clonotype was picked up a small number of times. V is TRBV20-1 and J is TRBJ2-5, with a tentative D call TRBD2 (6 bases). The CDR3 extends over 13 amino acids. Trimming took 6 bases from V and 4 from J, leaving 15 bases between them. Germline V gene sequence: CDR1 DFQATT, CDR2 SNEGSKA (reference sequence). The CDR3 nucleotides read TGCAGTGCGACACCCCTAGCGCGAGAGACCCAGTACTTC. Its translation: CSATPLARETQYF.